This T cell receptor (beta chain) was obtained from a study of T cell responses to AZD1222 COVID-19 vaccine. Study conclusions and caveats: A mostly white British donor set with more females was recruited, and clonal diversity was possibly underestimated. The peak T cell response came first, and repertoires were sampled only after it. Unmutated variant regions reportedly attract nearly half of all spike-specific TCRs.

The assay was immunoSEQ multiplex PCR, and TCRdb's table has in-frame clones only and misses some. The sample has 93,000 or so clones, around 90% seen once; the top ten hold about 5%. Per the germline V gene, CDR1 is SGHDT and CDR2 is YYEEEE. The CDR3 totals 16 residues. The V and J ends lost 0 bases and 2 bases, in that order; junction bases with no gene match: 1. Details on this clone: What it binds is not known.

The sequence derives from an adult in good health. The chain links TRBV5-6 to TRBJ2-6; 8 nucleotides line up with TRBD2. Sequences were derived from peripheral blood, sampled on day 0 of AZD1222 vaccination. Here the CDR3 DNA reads TGTGCCAGCAGCTTGGTAGCGGGGACTGGGGCCAACGTCCTGACTTTC. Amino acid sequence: CASSLVAGTGANVLTF.